Following are 18 T cell receptor beta chains from one sample sequenced in a study of cytomegalovirus exposure and HLA in healthy donors (dated 2017 in TCRdb). Library preparation used the immunoSEQ multiplex PCR assay. The source is immuneACCESS, and TCRdb retained only in-frame sequences with V and J called. Part of the clones is not carried over; for the studies checked, unresolved V genes explain less than half of this, and the remainder is unexplained. Here the sample has some 90,000 clones; roughly 90% occur a single time. The ten top clones hold 6% to 6.5% of the sample. The specimen sequenced was PBMCs. The source of these receptors is a man between 18 and 29 years old in good health and CMV-seropositive.

This chain joins TRBV2 and TRBJ1-5; 9 bases map to TRBD1. V was pared by 7 bases and J by 4 bases, with 8 bases of the junction left unmatched. CDR1 is SNHLY, CDR2 FYNNEI, per germline. This CDR3 comprises 15 residues. Written as DNA, the CDR3 is TGTGCCAGCACCGGGACAGGGTTACGGAATCAGCCCCAGCATTTT. Amino acid sequence: CASTGTGLRNQPQHF.

This chain joins TRBV28 and TRBJ2-5; TRBD2 matches at 14 bases. This CDR3 is 15 amino acids long. The germline CDR1 and CDR2 sequences are MDHEN and SYDVKM. V shed 7 bases, J shed 4 bases, and the junction held 5 bases outside the gene matches. CDR3 residues: CASTGLAGAGETQYF. The CDR3, as DNA: TGTGCCAGCACGGGACTAGCGGGAGCGGGAGAGACCCAGTACTTC. Together with reference TRBV28 and TRBJ2-5, the CDR3 gives the full variable domain: DVKVTQSSRYLVKRTGEKVFLECVQDMDHENMFWYRQDPGLGLRLIYFSYDVKMKEKGDIPEGYSVSREKKERFSLILESASTNQTSMYLCASTGLAGAGETQYFGPGTRLLVL.

This clone occurred once. The chain links TRBV14 to TRBJ2-5; TRBD1 aligns across 7 bases. Trimming at V came to 5 bases and at J to 2 bases, leaving 2 bases not matched to a gene. The CDR3 extends over 13 amino acids. CDR1 and CDR2 from the germline V gene are SGHDN and FVKESK. The CDR3 sequence: CASSGGQQETQYF. Here the CDR3 DNA reads TGTGCCAGCAGCGGGGGACAGCAAGAGACCCAGTACTTC.

The chain uses TRBV4-1 and TRBJ2-1; 7 bases match TRBD2. CDR3 length: 18 residues. CDR1 is MGHRA and CDR2 is YSYEKL in the germline V gene. V shed 1 base and J 2 bases; nucleotides not matched to a gene: 11. CDR3 sequence (DNA): TGCGCCAGCAGCCAAGGGCGGTACAGCGGGAACCCCTACAATGAGCAGTTCTTC. Its protein is CASSQGRYSGNPYNEQFF.

The count of this clone is one. The chain uses TRBV5-1 and TRBJ2-1, with 7 bases lining up with TRBD1. CDR1 SGHRS and CDR2 YFSETQ come from the germline V gene. V was pared by 3 bases and J by 0 bases, with 6 bases of the junction left unmatched. The CDR3 extends over 16 amino acids. In DNA form, the CDR3 reads TGCGCCAGCAGCTGGGGACAGACGAGCTCCTACAATGAGCAGTTCTTC. Translated, it gives CASSWGQTSSYNEQFF.

V and J are TRBV9 and TRBJ1-2; 7 bases map to TRBD1. CDR1 is SGDLS and CDR2 is YYNGEE in the germline V gene. There are 14 residues in the CDR3. After removal of 0 bases from V and 8 bases from J, the junction contained 7 bases not matched to a gene. The CDR3 loop is CASSVGSGTAGYTF. In nucleotides, the CDR3 is TGTGCCAGCAGCGTAGGATCGGGGACAGCCGGCTACACCTTC. The full variable domain, rest sourced from reference TRBV9 and TRBJ1-2, is DSGVTQTPKHLITATGQRVTLRCSPRSGDLSVYWYQQSLDQGLQFLIQYYNGEERAKGNILERFSAQQFPDLHSELNLSSLELGDSALYFCASSVGSGTAGYTFGSGTRLTVV.

This clone was counted a single time. The chain carries TRBV13 and TRBJ2-7, with 10 bases fitting TRBD2. The V gene end was trimmed by 5 bases and the J gene end by 7 bases; junction bases not matched to a gene: 14. The CDR3 consists of 16 residues. Per germline, CDR1 PRHDT and CDR2 FYEKMQ (reference sequence). The CDR3 reads CASSPSSGRALGEQYF. The CDR3 DNA is TGTGCCAGCAGCCCGTCCAGCGGGAGGGCCTTGGGTGAGCAGTACTTC.

This chain uses TRBV9 with TRBJ2-1, with 9 bases identical to TRBD2. This CDR3 spans 17 amino acids. CDR1 SGDLS and CDR2 YYNGEE come from the germline V gene. V gave up 1 base and J gave up 2 bases; unmatched junction bases: 7. CDR3 DNA: TGTGCCAGCAGCGTAAGAGGCCGACTAGCGGCCTACAATGAGCAGTTCTTC. It codes for CASSVRGRLAAYNEQFF. The full variable domain, in which reference TRBV9 and TRBJ2-1 provide the parts outside the CDR3, is DSGVTQTPKHLITATGQRVTLRCSPRSGDLSVYWYQQSLDQGLQFLIQYYNGEERAKGNILERFSAQQFPDLHSELNLSSLELGDSALYFCASSVRGRLAAYNEQFFGPGTRLTVL.

The genes are TRBV27 and TRBJ2-2; D gene ambiguous. Germline V lookup: CDR1 MNHEY, CDR2 SMNVEV (reference sequence). V lost 1 base to trimming and J lost 4 bases, with 10 bases between them. The CDR3 contains 15 residues. The CDR3 DNA follows: TGTGCCAGCAGTTTATATAGTACCATCACCGGGGAGCTGTTTTTT. Its protein product is CASSLYSTITGELFF.

This rearrangement joins TRBV7-9 to TRBJ2-3; the D gene is possibly TRBD2 (5 bases). Trimming cost V 8 bases and J 0 bases, with 15 bases left between them. The CDR3 is made up of 15 amino acids. Germline-derived CDR1 and CDR2 are SEHNR and FQNEAQ (reference sequence). In DNA form, the CDR3 reads TGTGCCAGCTGCGGGTCGGAATCTAGCACAGATACGCAGTATTTT. Its translation: CASCGSESSTDTQYF.

The rearrangement links TRBV7-2 to TRBJ1-1; weak D call: TRBD1 (5 bases). The ends were cut back, 4 bases at V and 1 base at J, with 16 bases in the middle. The CDR3 contains 16 residues. CDR1 and CDR2 from the germline V gene are SGHTA and FQGNSA. DNA of the CDR3: TGTGCCAGCAGCTCAAATAAGGGGCGTAGGAACACTGAAGCTTTCTTT. It encodes CASSSNKGRRNTEAFF.

J is TRBJ2-5 and V is TRBV9; D may be TRBD1 (6 bases). The V gene lost 3 bases and the J gene lost 4 bases, with 19 bases spanning the gap. Germline V gene sequence: CDR1 SGDLS, CDR2 YYNGEE. This CDR3 has 16 amino acids. CDR3 nucleotide sequence: TGTGCCAGCAGCGGAAGTGGCCGGGACAACGGAGAGACCCAGTACTTC. Encoded protein: CASSGSGRDNGETQYF. Full variable domain (remainder filled in from reference TRBV9 and TRBJ2-5): DSGVTQTPKHLITATGQRVTLRCSPRSGDLSVYWYQQSLDQGLQFLIQYYNGEERAKGNILERFSAQQFPDLHSELNLSSLELGDSALYFCASSGSGRDNGETQYFGPGTRLLVL.

The CDR3 here is CASSLTVVEQYF. CDR3 bases: TGTGCCAGCAGCTTGACAGTTGTCGAGCAGTACTTC. The chain couples TRBV5-8 to TRBJ2-7; D is unresolved. Trimming stripped 1 base from V and 6 bases from J, with 8 bases between. Germline CDR1 is SGHTS and CDR2 is YDEGEE. The CDR3 is 12 residues long. Filled out from reference TRBV5-8 and TRBJ2-7, the complete variable domain reads EAGVTQSPTHLIKTRGQQATLRCSPISGHTSVYWYQQALGLGLQFLLWYDEGEERNRGNFPPRFSGRQFPNYSSELNVNALELEDSALYLCASSLTVVEQYFGPGTRLTVT.

The CDR3 region has the DNA TGTGCCAGCAGTTATACCGGGACTAGCAGGCGCGAGCAGTACTTC. It translates to CASSYTGTSRREQYF. The genes are TRBV6-5 and TRBJ2-7, with TRBD2 identical over 9 bases. Trimming cost V 3 bases and J 6 bases; bases outside gene matches: 9. The CDR3 totals 15 residues. CDR1 and CDR2 from the germline V gene are MNHEY and SVGAGI.

V is TRBV11-2 and J is TRBJ1-2, with 8 bases that match TRBD1. CDR3 length: 14 residues. CDR1 is SGHAT and CDR2 is FQNNGV in the germline V gene. Germline trimming cut 5 bases from V and 8 bases from J; bases unmatched to any gene: 10. The CDR3 DNA follows: TGTGCCAGCAGCCCCAGGACAGGGCGGGGAGGCTACACCTTC. Residues: CASSPRTGRGGYTF.

V gene TRBV6-6 combines with J gene TRBJ2-1; D is perhaps TRBD1 (6 bases). Between the trimmed V and J ends, which lost 2 bases and 6 bases, there was a span of 17 bases. The CDR3 sequence is 16 residues long. The germline V gene encodes CDR1 MNHNY and CDR2 SVGAGI (reference sequence). CDR3 nucleotides: TGTGCCAGCAGTTACCACAGAACAGGGAGACCCAATGAGCAGTTCTTC. Its protein is CASSYHRTGRPNEQFF.

A remark on this clone: Sequence at one end of the junction differs from germline and may be a read error. In DNA, the CDR3 is TGTGCCAGCAGCTTAGATCGCGTTAGCGATCAGCCCCAGCATTTT. It is translated as CASSLDRVSDQPQHF. The chain carries TRBV11-2 and TRBJ1-5; D uncertain. The CDR3 loop spans 15 amino acids. Germline CDR1 reads SGHAT; CDR2 reads FQNNGV.

The rearrangement links TRBV7-2 to TRBJ1-1; D may be TRBD1 (5 bases). Germline CDR1 and CDR2: SGHTA and FQGNSA. CDR3 length: 15 residues. V was trimmed by 5 bases and J by 7 bases, leaving 20 bases between them. CDR3 bases: TGTGCCAGCAGCACCCGGACACCTAGGTCGGGTGAAGCTTTCTTT. Translation: CASSTRTPRSGEAFF.